One and the same sample provided the 15 T cell receptor beta chains below, sequenced in a study of blood T cell repertoires in COVID-19. Method: immunoSEQ multiplex PCR; TCRdb's copy keeps in-frame clones and lacks some. The sample shows 200,000 to 300,000 clones, around 83% of them seen only once. The sequenced material came from peripheral blood. Source of these receptors: a woman under 30 with acute or convalescent COVID-19.

The chain is built from TRBV4-3 and TRBJ1-2; 7 bases line up with TRBD1. Germline CDR1 is LGHNA and CDR2 is YSLEER. V trimming: 0 bases; J trimming: 4 bases; junction bases outside the gene matches: 11. This CDR3 has 17 amino acids. CDR3 bases: TGCGCCAGCAGCCAAGATCCGGGAGTGGGACAGTTCTATGGCTACACCTTC. Translating gives CASSQDPGVGQFYGYTF.

This rearrangement joins TRBV2 to TRBJ1-2; D call uncertain. V gave up 9 bases and J gave up 5 bases, with 16 bases separating them. The CDR3 length is 13 residues. Germline V gene sequence: CDR1 SNHLY, CDR2 FYNNEI. Here the CDR3 reads CARQPQTSYGYTF. The CDR3 bases are TGTGCCAGACAGCCTCAGACCTCTTATGGCTACACCTTC. The full variable domain, completed using reference TRBV2 and TRBJ1-2, is EPEVTQTPSHQVTQMGQEVILRCVPISNHLYFYWYRQILGQKVEFLVSFYNNEISEKSEIFDDQFSVERPDGSNFTLKIRSTKLEDSAMYFCARQPQTSYGYTFGSGTRLTVV.

This chain connects TRBV28 to TRBJ1-6; D gene unclear. This CDR3 spans 15 amino acids. V gave up 4 bases and J gave up 3 bases, with 10 bases separating them. The V gene's germline CDR1 is MDHEN and CDR2 SYDVKM. The DNA for the CDR3 is TGTGCCAGCAGTTCCCCGGGAGTCTATAATTCACCCCTCCACTTT. Protein sequence: CASSSPGVYNSPLHF.

The genes are TRBV28 and TRBJ2-1; D remains ambiguous. The V end lost 5 bases, the J end lost 0 bases, and 14 bases lay between the germline ends. In germline, CDR1 is MDHEN, CDR2 SYDVKM. The CDR3 spans 16 residues. The CDR3 DNA follows: TGTGCCAGCAGTGAGCTTTACCTCCGCTCCTACAATGAGCAGTTCTTC. It yields the protein CASSELYLRSYNEQFF.

With regard to this clone: Germline is not matched at one junction end, which may reflect a read error. V is TRBV6-6 and J is TRBJ1-1, with D possibly matching TRBD1 (6 bases). The CDR3 is 12 amino acids. CDR1 is MNHNY and CDR2 is SVGAGI in the germline V gene (reference sequence). The CDR3 region is CASSLGDTEAFF. The CDR3 nucleotides are TGTGCCAGCAGCCTTGGGGACACCGAAGCTTTCTTT.

The chain has TRBV4-2 and TRBJ1-5; D gene uncertain. Germline CDR1 is LGHNA and CDR2 is YNFKEQ. The CDR3 length is 15 residues. Trimming took off 3 bases at V and 0 bases at J, with 9 bases between the two ends. The CDR3 DNA is TGTGCCAGCAGCCAGAACAGAAATAGCAATCAGCCCCAGCATTTT. The encoded protein is CASSQNRNSNQPQHF.

The chain carries TRBV7-3 and TRBJ2-1; perhaps TRBD2 as D (6 bases). V lost 2 bases and J 6 bases, leaving 8 bases between the germline ends. Germline V gives CDR1 SGHTA, CDR2 FQGTGA. The CDR3 consists of 13 residues. CDR3 in DNA: TGTGCCAGCAGCTTAGGGGGAGGCAATGAGCAGTTCTTC. Amino acids: CASSLGGGNEQFF. The complete variable domain, with remaining parts taken from reference TRBV7-3 and TRBJ2-1, reads GAGVSQTPSNKVTEKGKYVELRCDPISGHTALYWYRQSLGQGPEFLIYFQGTGAADDSGLPNDRFFAVRPEGSVSTLKIQRTERGDSAVYLCASSLGGGNEQFFGPGTRLTVL.

This chain links TRBV5-3 with TRBJ2-5; D gene uncertain. TRBV5-3 is noted as an ORF with a role that remains uncertain. This CDR3 has 15 residues. Trimming pared 1 base from V and 4 bases from J, leaving 14 bases between. CDR3 residues: CARSLTNVRGETQYF. CDR3 DNA sequence: TGTGCCAGAAGCTTGACTAATGTGAGAGGAGAGACCCAGTACTTC.

J is TRBJ2-1 and V is TRBV5-6, with 9 bases aligning to TRBD1. Germline V gene data show CDR1 as SGHDT and CDR2 as YYEEEE. Trimming took 5 bases from V and 4 from J; bases not matched to a gene: 7. CDR3 size: 15 residues. CDR3 DNA: TGTGCCAGCAGGCCACCGGGACAGGGATACAATGAGCAGTTCTTC. It encodes CASRPPGQGYNEQFF.

The rearrangement links TRBV11-2 to TRBJ2-7; perhaps TRBD2 as D (6 bases). This CDR3 spans 13 amino acids. V was cut by 5 bases and J by 4 bases, with 12 bases left in between. Germline CDR1 SGHAT, CDR2 FQNNGV. The CDR3 nucleotides are TGTGCCAGCAGCCCACCCGGGGGATACGAGCAGTACTTC. Translation gives CASSPPGGYEQYF.

This chain links TRBV3-1 (or the pseudogene TRBV3-2) with TRBJ2-2; D unclear. Between the trimmed V and J ends, which lost 0 bases and 4 bases, there was a span of 12 bases. Germline lookup yields CDR1 LGHDT and CDR2 YNNKEL (reference sequence). The CDR3 loop spans 16 amino acids. This chain's CDR3 is CASSQDYGVITGELFF. The CDR3 DNA follows: TGTGCCAGCAGCCAAGATTACGGAGTGATCACCGGGGAGCTGTTTTTT.

The chain links TRBV3-1 (or the pseudogene TRBV3-2) to TRBJ2-1; tentatively, D is TRBD2 (6 bases). The V end lost 3 bases, the J end lost 0 bases, and 18 bases lay between the germline ends. The CDR3 sequence is 18 residues long. Germline-derived CDR1 and CDR2 are LGHDT and YNNKEL (reference sequence). CDR3 protein: CASSQPKQMGGSYNEQFF. The CDR3 DNA sequence: TGTGCCAGCAGCCAGCCAAAACAAATGGGAGGCTCCTACAATGAGCAGTTCTTC.

The gene calls are TRBV18 and TRBJ1-4; 7 bases are shared with TRBD1. V dropped 8 bases and J dropped 5; count of bases not matched to a gene: 11. There are 15 residues in the CDR3. Germline CDR1 reads KGHSH; CDR2 reads LQKENI. The CDR3 spells CASTYPGQRNEKLFF. The CDR3 DNA reads as TGTGCCAGCACTTATCCGGGACAGAGAAATGAAAAACTGTTTTTT.

V gene TRBV15 combines with J gene TRBJ2-3; TRBD1 might be the D (7 bases). The germline V gene encodes CDR1 LNHNV and CDR2 YYDKDF (reference sequence). The CDR3 is 18 amino acids. Trimming pared 1 base from V and 3 bases from J, leaving 20 bases between. CDR3 nucleotides: TGTGCCACCAGCAGAGGACAGGGAGGATATACACCAACAGATACGCAGTATTTT. Translation: CATSRGQGGYTPTDTQYF.

The gene calls are TRBV5-1 and TRBJ2-7, with D possibly being TRBD2 (6 bases). The CDR3 totals 14 residues. Trimming stripped 3 bases from V and 5 bases from J, with 15 bases between. CDR1 and CDR2 (germline): SGHRS, YFSETQ. DNA of the CDR3: TGCGCCAGCAGCTGGAGGGGAACGGACGACGAGCAGTACTTC. Its protein is CASSWRGTDDEQYF.